This is a list of T cell receptor beta chains from one sample in a study of T cell repertoires in cytomegalovirus infection. TCRdb re-called the reads through MiXCR, storing one row per CDR3 protein. The sample shows 630,000 or so distinct CDR3 sequences, 24% of them seen only once. What was sequenced was CD8+ T cells from PBMCs. The receptors here all came from a human donor in good health (CMV status not recorded). Some clones in this sample may be carry-over from other donors' samples. Each CDR3 is given without its conserved first and last residue. The order of the fields is V gene, J gene, clone size, CDR3 protein. Not every row has a clone size; where given, it reads once, few, many or a size class.

V: TRBV10-1; J: TRBJ1-1; size: few; CDR3: ASSHGRTEAF
V: TRBV5-1; J: TRBJ2-5; size: NA; CDR3: ASRTSGGAAETQY
V: TRBV7-6; J: TRBJ1-2; size: many; CDR3: ASSSRDRVTDGYT
V: TRBV19; J: TRBJ2-7; size: NA; CDR3: ASSWAGATYEQY
V: TRBV19; J: TRBJ1-2; size: NA; CDR3: ASSSSVGNYGYT
V: TRBV3-1; J: TRBJ2-5; size: NA; CDR3: ASSSQGDSTQETQY
V: TRBV28; J: TRBJ1-2; size: many; CDR3: ASSLWGNNGYT
V: TRBV10-3; J: TRBJ2-5; size: NA; CDR3: ATTPGRGGQETQY
V: TRBV28; J: TRBJ1-5; size: NA; CDR3: ASSGGAALYSNQPQH
V: TRBV7-9; J: TRBJ1-5; size: NA; CDR3: ASAQNGYGGNQPQH
V: TRBV27; J: TRBJ1-2; size: few; CDR3: ASSSPGQGSYGYT
V: TRBV12-3/TRBV12-4; J: TRBJ2-7; size: NA; CDR3: ASSPTVQEQY
V: TRBV29-1; J: TRBJ2-7; size: few; CDR3: SVEDFWNEQY
V: TRBV6-2/TRBV6-3; J: TRBJ2-1; size: few; CDR3: ASSYGGHSYNEQF
V: TRBV5-6; J: TRBJ2-7; size: NA; CDR3: ASSLDPNLFSYEQY
V: TRBV20-1; J: TRBJ2-1; size: NA; CDR3: SARGSPGAHYNEQF
V: TRBV28; J: TRBJ2-2; size: many; CDR3: ASMDTGELF
V: TRBV4-1; J: TRBJ2-1; size: many; CDR3: ASSHGLGGNEQF
V: TRBV2; J: TRBJ1-6; size: few; CDR3: ASTPLDSRDSPLH
V: TRBV19; J: TRBJ2-1; size: few; CDR3: ASKGEANYNEQF
V: TRBV6-8; J: TRBJ1-2; size: few; CDR3: ASSYDRGDGYT
V: TRBV20-1; J: TRBJ2-3; size: NA; CDR3: SAKSDTQY
V: TRBV20-1; J: TRBJ2-7; size: many; CDR3: SARPRDGFYEQY
V: TRBV28; J: TRBJ1-5; size: NA; CDR3: ASNSLSNQPQH
V: TRBV6-1; J: TRBJ1-5; size: few; CDR3: ASSPRTGIAQPQH
V: TRBV29-1; J: TRBJ2-7; size: NA; CDR3: SHTPLSSYEQY